The TCR beta chain described here comes from a study of cytomegalovirus exposure and HLA in healthy donors. This clone was detected only once. 60 Vbeta and 13 Jbeta primers were used in PCR. Data came from immunoSEQ multiplex PCR; TCRdb stores just in-frame clones and leaves some out. The profile shows approximately 160,000 clones, 65% to 85% of them singletons. The CDR3 runs to 15 residues. Per the germline V gene, CDR1 is KGHSH and CDR2 is LQKENI. V was cut by 4 bases and J by 5 bases, with 14 bases left in between. The TCR comes from a woman aged 50 to 60 in good health and CMV-seropositive. The chain recombines TRBV18 with TRBJ2-2, with a tentative D call TRBD2 (5 bases). Sequencing used PBMCs. The DNA for the CDR3 is TGTGCCAGCTCACGACCGATCACTAGGACCGGGGAGCTGTTTTTT. It is translated as CASSRPITRTGELFF.